Sequencing of this T cell receptor (beta chain) was carried out in a study of blood T cell repertoires in COVID-19. Looking at the study overall: Donors in the United States, Italy and Spain gave samples during acute or convalescent COVID-19. T cells, B-cell-depleted T cells, or PBMCs provided the cDNA or gDNA that served as material.

Study processing details: Estimation of nucleated cell counts relied on the amplification of reference gene primers. Method: immunoSEQ multiplex PCR; TCRdb's copy keeps in-frame clones and lacks some. The V and J calls and the clone size are those of that table, but D and trimming were determined from the DNA. The sample lists about 110,000 clones, around 74% occurring once. The CDR3 is 16 residues long. In germline, CDR1 is MDHEN, CDR2 SYDVKM. Germline trimming cut 7 bases from V and 1 base from J; bases unmatched to any gene: 10. This chain connects TRBV28 to TRBJ2-3, with TRBD2 identical over 8 bases. The clonotype originates from a woman in her sixties or seventies with acute or convalescent COVID-19. The sequenced sample was peripheral blood. Written as DNA, the CDR3 is TGTGCCAGCAAAGTATCGCGGGGGGCAGGCACAGATACGCAGTATTTT. This translates into CASKVSRGAGTDTQYF.